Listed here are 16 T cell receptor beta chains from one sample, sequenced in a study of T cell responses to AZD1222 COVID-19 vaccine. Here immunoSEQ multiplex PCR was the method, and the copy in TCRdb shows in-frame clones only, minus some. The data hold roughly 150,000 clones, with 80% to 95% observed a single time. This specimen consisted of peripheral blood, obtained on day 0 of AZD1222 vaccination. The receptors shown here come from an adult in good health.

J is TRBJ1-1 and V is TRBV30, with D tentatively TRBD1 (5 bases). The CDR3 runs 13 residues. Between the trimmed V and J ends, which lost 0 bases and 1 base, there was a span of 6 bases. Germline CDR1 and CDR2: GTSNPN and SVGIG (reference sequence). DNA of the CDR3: TGTGCCTGGAGTGTAAGGGGGAACACTGAAGCTTTCTTT. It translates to CAWSVRGNTEAFF.

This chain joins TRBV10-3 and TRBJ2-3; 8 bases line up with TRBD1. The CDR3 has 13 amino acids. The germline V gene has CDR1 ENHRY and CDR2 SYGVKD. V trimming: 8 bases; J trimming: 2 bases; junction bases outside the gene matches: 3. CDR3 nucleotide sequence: TGTGCCATCCGGGACAGGCCCACAGATACGCAGTATTTT. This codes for CAIRDRPTDTQYF.

This CDR3 is CSVGQSYEQYF. DNA for the CDR3: TGCAGCGTTGGACAGTCCTACGAGCAGTACTTC. The gene calls are TRBV29-1 and TRBJ2-7; D might be TRBD1 (5 bases). Trimming took off 4 bases at V and 1 base at J, with 5 bases between the two ends. The CDR3 has 11 residues. The germline CDR1 and CDR2 sequences are SQVTM and ANQGSEA.

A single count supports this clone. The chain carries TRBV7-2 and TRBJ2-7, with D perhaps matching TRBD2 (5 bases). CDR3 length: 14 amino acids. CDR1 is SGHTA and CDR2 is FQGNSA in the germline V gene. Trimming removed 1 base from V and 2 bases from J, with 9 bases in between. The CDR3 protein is CASSLVETTYEQYF. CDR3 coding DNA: TGTGCCAGCAGCTTAGTCGAGACTACCTACGAGCAGTACTTC. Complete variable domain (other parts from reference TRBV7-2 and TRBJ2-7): GAGVSQSPSNKVTEKGKDVELRCDPISGHTALYWYRQSLGQGLEFLIYFQGNSAPDKSGLPSDRFSAERTGGSVSTLTIQRTQQEDSAVYLCASSLVETTYEQYFGPGTRLTVT.

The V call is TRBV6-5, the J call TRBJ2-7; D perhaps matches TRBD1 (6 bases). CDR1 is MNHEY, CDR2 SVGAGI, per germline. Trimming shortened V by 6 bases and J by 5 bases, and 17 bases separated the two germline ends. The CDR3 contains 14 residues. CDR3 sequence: CASSGQSDRDEQYF. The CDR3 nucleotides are TGTGCCAGCAGCGGACAGAGCGATAGGGACGAGCAGTACTTC.

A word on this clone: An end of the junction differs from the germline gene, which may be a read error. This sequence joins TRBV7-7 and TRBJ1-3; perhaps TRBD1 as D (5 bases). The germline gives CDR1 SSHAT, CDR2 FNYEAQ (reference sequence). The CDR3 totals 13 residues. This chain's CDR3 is CASSSGSGNTIYF. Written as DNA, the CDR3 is TGTGCTAGCAGCTCAGGGTCCGGAAACACCATATATTTT.

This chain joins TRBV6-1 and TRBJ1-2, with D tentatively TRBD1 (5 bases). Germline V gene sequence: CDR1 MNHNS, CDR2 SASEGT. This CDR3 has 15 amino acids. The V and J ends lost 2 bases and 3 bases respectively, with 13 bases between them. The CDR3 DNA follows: TGTGCCAGCAGTGAAACGATAGACAGCGACTATGGCTACACCTTC. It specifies CASSETIDSDYGYTF.

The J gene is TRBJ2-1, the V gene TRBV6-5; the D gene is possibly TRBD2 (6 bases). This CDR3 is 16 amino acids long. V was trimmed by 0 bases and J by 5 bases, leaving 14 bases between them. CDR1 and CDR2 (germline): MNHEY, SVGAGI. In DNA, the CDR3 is TGTGCCAGCAGTTACTCGTCCTACGGGAGCCACAATGAGCAGTTCTTC. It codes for CASSYSSYGSHNEQFF.

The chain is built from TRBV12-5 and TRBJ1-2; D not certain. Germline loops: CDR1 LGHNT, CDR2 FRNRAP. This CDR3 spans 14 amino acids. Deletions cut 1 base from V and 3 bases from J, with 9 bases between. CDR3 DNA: TGTGCTAGTGGTTTGGCCCAGCGTCACTATGGCTACACCTTC. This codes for CASGLAQRHYGYTF.

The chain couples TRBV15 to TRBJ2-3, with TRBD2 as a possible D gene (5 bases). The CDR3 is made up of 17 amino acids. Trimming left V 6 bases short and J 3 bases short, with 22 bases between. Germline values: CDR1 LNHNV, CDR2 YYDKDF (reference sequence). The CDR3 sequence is CATSRSLASSITDTQYF. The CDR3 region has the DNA TGTGCCACCAGTAGAAGTCTAGCTAGCTCTATTACAGATACGCAGTATTTT.

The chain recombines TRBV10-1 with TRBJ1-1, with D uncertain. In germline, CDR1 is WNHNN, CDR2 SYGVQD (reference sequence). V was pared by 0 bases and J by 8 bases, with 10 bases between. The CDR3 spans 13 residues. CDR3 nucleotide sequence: TGCGCCAGCAGTGAGTCGGATAGCAACGAAGCTTTCTTT. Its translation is CASSESDSNEAFF.

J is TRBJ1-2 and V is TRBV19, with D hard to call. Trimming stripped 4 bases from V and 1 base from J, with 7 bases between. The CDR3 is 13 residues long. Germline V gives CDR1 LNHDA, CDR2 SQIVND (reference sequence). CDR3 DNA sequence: TGTGCCAGTAGTACCGGGGATAACTATGGCTACACCTTC. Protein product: CASSTGDNYGYTF.

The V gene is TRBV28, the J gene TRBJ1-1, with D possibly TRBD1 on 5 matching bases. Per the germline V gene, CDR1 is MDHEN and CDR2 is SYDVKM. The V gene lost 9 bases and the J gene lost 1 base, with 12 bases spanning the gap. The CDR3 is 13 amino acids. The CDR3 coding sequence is TGTGCCAGTAGTCAGGGTGGGAACACTGAAGCTTTCTTT. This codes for CASSQGGNTEAFF.

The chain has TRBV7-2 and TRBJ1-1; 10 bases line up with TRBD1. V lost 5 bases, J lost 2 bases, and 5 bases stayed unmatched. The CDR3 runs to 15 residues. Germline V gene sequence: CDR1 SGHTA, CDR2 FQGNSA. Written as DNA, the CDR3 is TGTGCCAGCAGCCCCGGGACAGGGGTAAACACTGAAGCTTTCTTT. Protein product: CASSPGTGVNTEAFF. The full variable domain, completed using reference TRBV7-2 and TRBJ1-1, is GAGVSQSPSNKVTEKGKDVELRCDPISGHTALYWYRQSLGQGLEFLIYFQGNSAPDKSGLPSDRFSAERTGGSVSTLTIQRTQQEDSAVYLCASSPGTGVNTEAFFGQGTRLTVV.

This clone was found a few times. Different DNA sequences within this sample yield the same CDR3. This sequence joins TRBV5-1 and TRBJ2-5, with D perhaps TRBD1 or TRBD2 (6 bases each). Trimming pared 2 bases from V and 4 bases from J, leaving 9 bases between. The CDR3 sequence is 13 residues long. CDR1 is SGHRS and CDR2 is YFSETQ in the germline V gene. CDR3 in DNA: TGCGCCAGCAGCTTTGGGGGGCGAGAGACCCAGTACTTC. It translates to CASSFGGRETQYF.

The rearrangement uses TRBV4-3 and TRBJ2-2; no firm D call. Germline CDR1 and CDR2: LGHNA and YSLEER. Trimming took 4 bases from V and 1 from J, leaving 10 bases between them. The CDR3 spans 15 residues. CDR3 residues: CASSRRFGNTGELFF. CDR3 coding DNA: TGCGCCAGCAGCCGCAGGTTTGGGAACACCGGGGAGCTGTTTTTT.